This T cell receptor (beta chain) was recorded in a study of blood T cell repertoires in COVID-19. Study as a whole: T cells, B-cell-depleted T cells, or PBMCs provided the cDNA or gDNA that served as material.

The germline CDR1 and CDR2 sequences are MDHEN and SYDVKM. V shed 5 bases and J 9 bases; nucleotides not matched to a gene: 13. The CDR3 extends over 15 amino acids. Some clones are missing from TCRdb's copy, which holds only in-frame ones; the method was immunoSEQ multiplex PCR. The sample includes about 260,000 clones, 70% to 90% seen only once; the top ten take less than 3%. Material: peripheral blood. The sequence derives from a woman aged 45-65 years with acute or convalescent COVID-19. The rearrangement uses TRBV28 and TRBJ2-4; 7 positions agree with TRBD2. For the CDR3, the DNA is TGTGCCAGCAGTCCCTTGGTGGGAGGGCCGTTCATTCAGTACTTC. It yields the protein CASSPLVGGPFIQYF.